This T cell receptor (beta chain) was found in a study of T cell clonality in common variable immunodeficiency. This clone was counted between two and nine times. Its antigen is not known. The read halts 3 residues ahead of the CDR3 end, with the missing end drawn from the germline J gene. The CDR3 has 16 amino acids. J lost 6 bases, V lost 4 bases, and 13 bases had no gene match. Germline V gene data show CDR1 as SGHRS and CDR2 as YFSETQ. This table comes from immunoSEQ multiplex PCR, and its TCRdb copy is limited to in-frame clones, with some not included. The sample holds 25,000 or so clones, and no clone turns up only once. Overall study findings and caveats: Common variable immunodeficiency TCR beta sequences reportedly had fewer deletions and N-nucleotide insertions. Shared TCRbeta clones were fewer between CVID subjects than controls. Patient heterogeneity in the CVID cohort limited correlations between repertoire features and clinical complications.

This chain connects TRBV5-1 to TRBJ2-3; 8 bases are shared with TRBD2. Sequenced material: peripheral blood mononuclear cells. The source is a human donor with common variable immunodeficiency. The DNA read from the CDR3 is TGCGCCAGCAGCCCGGGGACTAGTGTTAAGTTTGATACG. Translated, it gives CASSPGTSVKFDT. The CDR3 in full is CASSPGTSVKFDTQYF.